This T cell receptor beta chain was recovered during a study of human T cells and chemical hapten exposure. Across the study: Predominantly women, the patients had alopecia areata, totalis or universalis.

In its sample, this clonotype was seen a few times. Time point indicated: patch test 1, 2 weeks after DPC sensitization. Treatment denoted: therapeutic diphenylcyclopropenone sensitization with weekly scalp DPC. TCRdb processed the RACE reads anew with MiXCR; each CDR3 protein has one entry. This sample yields approximately 90,000 distinct CDR3 sequences, of which about 10% are seen a single time; 2% to 2.5% belongs to the top ten. V lost 5 bases, J lost 2 bases, and 10 bases stayed unmatched. Germline assignment: CDR1 MDHEN and CDR2 SYDVKM. The CDR3 is made up of 16 amino acids. This chain links TRBV28 with TRBJ2-3; 7 nucleotides match TRBD2. Here the sequenced sample was whole blood, taken in connection with sensitization to the hapten diphenylcyclopropenone (DPC). This sequence was found in a man between 35 and 55 years old with alopecia areata. Some clones in this sample may be carry-over from other donors' samples. As DNA, the CDR3 is TGTGCCAGCAGTCCACCTAAGCGGGACTACACAGATACGCAGTATTTT. The encoded protein is CASSPPKRDYTDTQYF.